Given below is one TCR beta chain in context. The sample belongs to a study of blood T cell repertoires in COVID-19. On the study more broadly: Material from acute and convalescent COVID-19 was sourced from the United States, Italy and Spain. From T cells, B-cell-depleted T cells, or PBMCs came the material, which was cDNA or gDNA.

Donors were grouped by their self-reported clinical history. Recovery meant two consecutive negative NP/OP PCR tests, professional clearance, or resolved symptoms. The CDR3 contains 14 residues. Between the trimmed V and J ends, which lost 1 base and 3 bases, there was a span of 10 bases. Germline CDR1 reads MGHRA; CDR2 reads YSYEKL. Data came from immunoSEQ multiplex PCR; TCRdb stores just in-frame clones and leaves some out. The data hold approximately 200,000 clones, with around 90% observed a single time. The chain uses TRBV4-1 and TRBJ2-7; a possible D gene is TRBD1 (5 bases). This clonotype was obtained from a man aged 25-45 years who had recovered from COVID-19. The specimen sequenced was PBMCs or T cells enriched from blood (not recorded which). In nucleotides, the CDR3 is TGCGCCAGCAGCCAAGTCGGTGACAGCTACGAGCAGTACTTC. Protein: CASSQVGDSYEQYF.